This T cell receptor beta chain is from a study of shared clonotypes between healthy human individuals. This clone appeared a single time. Germline V gene sequence: CDR1 SGDLS, CDR2 YYNGEE. The CDR3 loop spans 15 amino acids. Germline trimming cut 2 bases from V and 6 bases from J; bases unmatched to any gene: 11. Clones were sequenced by immunoSEQ multiplex PCR, and TCRdb holds only the in-frame ones, with some missing. This table has roughly 500,000 clones, 95% to 97% appearing once. V is TRBV9 and J is TRBJ2-7; 7 bases agree with TRBD1. The sample comprised naive CD4+ T cells sorted from blood. Subset indicated: CD45RA+ positively selected. The receptor's source is a woman aged 25 to 39 in good health. The CDR3 protein is CASSVTGTEGLEQYF. The DNA for the CDR3 is TGTGCCAGCAGCGTTACCGGGACAGAGGGCCTCGAGCAGTACTTC.